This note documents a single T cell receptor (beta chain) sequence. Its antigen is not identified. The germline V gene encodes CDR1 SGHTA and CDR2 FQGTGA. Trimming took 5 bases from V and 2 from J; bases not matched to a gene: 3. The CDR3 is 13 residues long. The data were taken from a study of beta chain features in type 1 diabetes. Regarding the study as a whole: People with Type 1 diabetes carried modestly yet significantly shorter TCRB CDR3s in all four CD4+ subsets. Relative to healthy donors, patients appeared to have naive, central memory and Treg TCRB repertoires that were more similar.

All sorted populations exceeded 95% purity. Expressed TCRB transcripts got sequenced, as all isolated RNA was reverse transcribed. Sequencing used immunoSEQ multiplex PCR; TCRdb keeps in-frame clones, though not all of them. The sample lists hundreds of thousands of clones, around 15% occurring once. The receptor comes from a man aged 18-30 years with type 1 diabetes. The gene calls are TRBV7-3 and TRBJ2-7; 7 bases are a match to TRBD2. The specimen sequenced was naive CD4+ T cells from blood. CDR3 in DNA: TGTGCCAGCAGCCCCAGCGGGACCTACGAGCAGTACTTC. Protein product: CASSPSGTYEQYF.